This TCR beta chain was documented in a study of blood T cell repertoires in COVID-19. Study at large: PBMCs, B-cell-depleted T cells, or T cells were the source of the cDNA or gDNA that made up the material.

V was clipped by 3 bases and J by 6 bases; unmatched bases: 8. This CDR3 region has 17 residues. CDR1 is SGHVS, CDR2 FQNEAQ, per germline. Assay: immunoSEQ multiplex PCR; the TCRdb copy retains only in-frame clones and omits some. The sample records about 180,000 clones, 80% to 85% being singletons. The chain employs TRBV7-8 and TRBJ2-3; 14 bases are shared with TRBD2. The sample consisted of peripheral blood. The receptor's source is a middle-aged woman with COVID-19, enrolled during active disease. The CDR3 nucleotides read TGTGCCAGCAGCTTGAGACTAGCGGGAGGGCCAACTGATACGCAGTATTTT. This gives the protein CASSLRLAGGPTDTQYF.